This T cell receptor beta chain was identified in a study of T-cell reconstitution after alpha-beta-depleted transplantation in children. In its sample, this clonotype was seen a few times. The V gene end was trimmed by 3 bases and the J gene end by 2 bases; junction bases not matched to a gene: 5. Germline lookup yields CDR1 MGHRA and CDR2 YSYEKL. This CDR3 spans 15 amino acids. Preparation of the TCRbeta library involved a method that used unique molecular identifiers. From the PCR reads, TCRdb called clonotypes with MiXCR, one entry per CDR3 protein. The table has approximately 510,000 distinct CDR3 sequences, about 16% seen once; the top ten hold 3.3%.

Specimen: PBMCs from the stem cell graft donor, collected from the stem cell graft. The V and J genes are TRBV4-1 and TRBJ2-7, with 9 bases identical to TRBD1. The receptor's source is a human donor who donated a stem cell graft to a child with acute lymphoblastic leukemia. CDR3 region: CASSQPDRGAYEQYF. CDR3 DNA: TGCGCCAGCAGCCAGCCCGACAGGGGGGCCTACGAGCAGTACTTC.